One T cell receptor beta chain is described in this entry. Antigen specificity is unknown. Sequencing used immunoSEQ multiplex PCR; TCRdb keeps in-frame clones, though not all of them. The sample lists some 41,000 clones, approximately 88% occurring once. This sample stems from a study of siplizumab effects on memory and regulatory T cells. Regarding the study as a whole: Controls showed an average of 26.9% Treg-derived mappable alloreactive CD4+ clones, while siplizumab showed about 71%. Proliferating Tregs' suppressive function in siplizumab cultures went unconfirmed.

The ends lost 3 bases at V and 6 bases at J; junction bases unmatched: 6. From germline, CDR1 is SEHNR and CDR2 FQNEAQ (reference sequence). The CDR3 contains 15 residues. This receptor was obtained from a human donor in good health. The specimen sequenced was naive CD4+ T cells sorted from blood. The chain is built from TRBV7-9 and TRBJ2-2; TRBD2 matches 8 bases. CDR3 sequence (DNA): TGTGCCAGCAGCTTCTCGGGGGGGCCCCCCGGGGAGCTGTTTTTT. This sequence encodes CASSFSGGPPGELFF.